This T cell receptor (beta chain) stems from a study of T cells in localized non-small cell lung cancer. By share of the sample, this clone is large. The antigen remains undetermined. Overall study results and limits: The study linked higher blood T cell density to longer overall survival.

Only in-frame clones appear in the TCRdb table, and some are missing; sequencing was by immunoSEQ multiplex PCR. Of about 950 clones listed, around 25% are singletons. The TCR sequence derives from a female donor over 55 with stage I lung adenocarcinoma. The sample here was normal lung tissue next to the tumor, taken before any cancer treatment.

CDR3 amino acids: CASSTQGQAGETQYF. As DNA, the CDR3 is TGTGCCAGCAGTACGCAGGGACAGGCGGGGGAGACCCAGTACTTC. This rearrangement joins TRBV6-8 to TRBJ2-5; 8 bases are a match to TRBD1. Germline V gene lookup returns CDR1 MNHGY and CDR2 SAAAGT. With V trimmed by 5 bases and J by 5 bases, 10 bases remained unmatched. There are 15 residues in the CDR3.